This is a list of T cell receptor beta chains from one sample in a study of cytomegalovirus exposure and HLA in healthy donors. The table came from immunoSEQ multiplex PCR; TCRdb's copy has only in-frame clones and leaves some out. The table lists about 50,000 clones, roughly 81% of them singletons. Sequencing was carried out using PBMCs. Receptors were obtained from a middle-aged woman in good health and CMV-seropositive. CDR3s leave out the opening cysteine and the closing phenylalanine or tryptophan.

cdr3_aa | v_call | cdr3_length
SAGQGHIQY | TRBV20-1 | 9
ATSPGGTEAF | TRBV15 | 10
ASSLRSGVSYEQY | TRBV7-2 | 13
ASSDGGASYNEQF | TRBV2 | 13
ASSGHVWGDTEAF | TRBV6-4 | 13
ASSLWGGAPEAF | TRBV28 | 12
ASSLAGGSRVQETQY | TRBV5-1 | 15
AITEQLGTEAF | TRBV28 | 11
ASGTGLGETQY | TRBV2 | 11
ASSDERDRGSTEAF | TRBV10-2 | 14
AWSAASGGYEQY | TRBV30 | 12
ASSLEPNTEAF | TRBV5-1 | 11
ASSERTNYGYT | TRBV7-2 | 11
ASRPPSGGGAGELF | TRBV7-3 | 14
ASSYSAQPQH | TRBV6-6 | 10
SVSDRLGAEAF | TRBV29-1 | 11
ASSQGEGPPDTQY | TRBV4-2 | 13
ASRQSGGAKDTQY | TRBV6-6 | 13
ASSVDRPNTEAF | TRBV5-1 | 12
ASSSPASGAPPDTQY | TRBV7-2 | 15
ASSVEDRPLGEQY | TRBV9 | 13
ASSSGGGNQPQH | TRBV18 | 12
ASRDTSGGRYEQY | TRBV6-5 | 13
ASSPGGYEQY | TRBV18 | 10
ASSETGGSGANVLT | TRBV6-1 | 14
ASPGEGVYEQY | TRBV13 | 11
ASSLDSADSYNSPLH | TRBV5-1 | 15
ASSLIGGGAYEQF | TRBV5-1 | 13
ASSQGTDYEQY | TRBV4-1 | 11
ASSLGAGGPGDTQY | TRBV7-6 | 14
ASSVADRYGYT | TRBV9 | 11
ASSARIGQPQH | TRBV6-5 | 11
ATVGGAVGTEAF | TRBV10-3 | 12
ASGGTGAMNTEAF | TRBV2 | 13
ASSPDKETQY | TRBV7-9 | 10
ASARGTTPSGELF | TRBV6-5 | 13
SVGSVWETQY | TRBV29-1 | 10
ATSREAELYGYT | TRBV15 | 12
ATSSSGHTGELF | TRBV15 | 12
ASRGTGELF | TRBV4-2 | 9
ASRGEGGQPQH | TRBV19 | 11
ASSLAGRGSSYEQY | TRBV7-8 | 14
ASSHPLEPGELF | TRBV7-9 | 12
ASSQTGGFGNSPLH | TRBV14 | 14
ASSFSGGRYEQY | TRBV13 | 12
ASSTLTGTGANVLT | TRBV9 | 14
ASSLSPASSYNEQF | TRBV10-1 | 14
SVRQGRYEQY | TRBV29-1 | 10
ASITRGGPTGELF | TRBV7-2 | 13
ASGGQGNEKLF | TRBV19 | 11
ASSPTAEAF | TRBV7-9 | 9
ASSTPPGTSGGDSSYNEQF | TRBV21-1 | 19